This TCR beta chain was identified in a study of OX40 agonist ivuxolimab in advanced cancers. Looking at the study overall: Males comprised about 78% of the group, whose mean age was approximately 60 years (range roughly 23 to 90). Broader study findings: Expanded clones were, on average, more numerous among CD8+ T cells than CD4+. What antigens the expanded peripheral T cells recognized was never established.

The germline V gene has CDR1 GTSNPN and CDR2 SVGIG (reference sequence). The CDR3 has 13 amino acids. Deletions cut 3 bases from V and 3 bases from J, with 12 bases between. Assay: immunoSEQ multiplex PCR; the TCRdb copy retains only in-frame clones and omits some. This table holds 120,000 or so clones, around 90% found once. This clone was counted once. Its specificity is not known. The chain employs TRBV30 and TRBJ2-7; no clear D. The sequence derives from an adult with an advanced solid tumor such as melanoma, head and neck, liver or kidney cancer. The sequencing used CD4+ or CD8+ T cells sorted from blood, collected in a trial of the OX40 agonist ivuxolimab. CDR3 residues: CAWSNGRIYEQYF. The CDR3 DNA follows: TGTGCCTGGAGCAACGGACGGATCTACGAGCAGTACTTC.